These 9 T cell receptor beta chains were sequenced from one sample in a study of T cells in localized non-small cell lung cancer. Profiling relied on immunoSEQ multiplex PCR, and the TCRdb table lists in-frame clones only, not all of them. The sample contains about 1,800 clones, over 15% of which appear only once. Sequenced here: normal lung tissue next to the tumor, sampled before any cancer treatment. These receptors originate from a man aged 35 to 69 with stage II squamous cell lung carcinoma.

The V gene is TRBV11-3, the J gene TRBJ2-7; 10 bases fit TRBD1. The CDR3 covers 15 residues. V lost 5 bases to trimming and J lost 4 bases; unmatched junction nucleotides: 8. Germline V gene lookup returns CDR1 SGHNT and CDR2 YENEEA. The DNA of the CDR3 is TGTGCCAGCAGCCCTCTAGGGACAGGGGTGTACGAGCAGTACTTC. It specifies CASSPLGTGVYEQYF.

By proportion, this clone is large (0.1 to 1%). V gene TRBV30 combines with J gene TRBJ1-3; possibly TRBD1 for D (5 bases). V was clipped by 3 bases and J by 0 bases, with 12 bases between them. This CDR3 contains 15 residues. The V gene's germline CDR1 is GTSNPN and CDR2 SVGIG (reference sequence). For the CDR3, the DNA is TGTGCCTGGAGCGATTATAGGGGCTCTGGAAACACCATATATTTT. Its translation: CAWSDYRGSGNTIYF.

A few counts support this clone. The chain is built from TRBV6-8 and TRBJ2-1; 8 bases are shared with TRBD1. V shed 5 bases, J shed 4 bases, and the junction held 7 bases outside the gene matches. The germline V gene has CDR1 MNHGY and CDR2 SAAAGT. The CDR3 runs 15 residues. DNA for the CDR3: TGTGCCAGCAGTAACCCAGGGGGCTCTTACAATGAGCAGTTCTTC. It specifies CASSNPGGSYNEQFF.

This clone was seen only a few times. The V call is TRBV6-8, the J call TRBJ2-2; TRBD2 is a possible D gene (6 bases). The germline V gene encodes CDR1 MNHGY and CDR2 SAAAGT. With 7 bases removed from V and 6 bases from J, the gap between germline ends came to 15 bases. This CDR3 is 14 amino acids long. The CDR3 DNA sequence: TGTGCCAGCACCGGCTCGGGGGAGGCCGGGGAGCTGTTTTTT. Amino acids: CASTGSGEAGELFF.

The rearrangement links TRBV18 to TRBJ2-3; perhaps TRBD2 as D (5 bases). V lost 2 bases and J 0 bases, leaving 9 bases between the germline ends. The length of the CDR3 is 15 residues. Germline V gives CDR1 KGHSH, CDR2 LQKENI. CDR3 in DNA: TGTGCCAGCTCACCAGACTACCTTAGCACAGATACGCAGTATTTT. Amino acid sequence: CASSPDYLSTDTQYF.

The rearrangement uses TRBV9 and TRBJ2-7; 7 nucleotides match TRBD2. This CDR3 is built from 14 residues. CDR1 is SGDLS, CDR2 YYNGEE, per germline. V was clipped by 4 bases and J by 2 bases; unmatched bases: 6. The CDR3 DNA reads TGTGCCAGCAGCACCCGACTAGCCCCCTACGAGCAGTACTTC. Its translation: CASSTRLAPYEQYF.

The chain joins TRBV28 to TRBJ1-5; no clear D gene. The V and J ends lost 3 bases and 7 bases respectively, with 7 bases between them. Germline-derived CDR1 and CDR2 are MDHEN and SYDVKM. The CDR3 contains 12 residues. CDR3 coding DNA: TGTGCCAGCAGTTTGGCCGCGCAGCCCCAGCATTTT. Amino acid sequence: CASSLAAQPQHF.

Only a few counts were recorded for this clone. This chain joins TRBV19 and TRBJ1-2; a possible D gene is TRBD1 (6 bases). This CDR3 comprises 14 residues. Deletions cut 5 bases from V and 0 bases from J, with 10 bases between. Germline-derived CDR1 and CDR2 are LNHDA and SQIVND (reference sequence). The DNA of the CDR3 is TGTGCCAGTAGTGCAGGACAGACTAACTATGGCTACACCTTC. It yields the protein CASSAGQTNYGYTF.

V gene TRBV11-3 combines with J gene TRBJ1-5; D not certain. This CDR3 comprises 14 residues. The V end lost 4 bases, the J end lost 3 bases, and 10 bases lay between the germline ends. CDR1 is SGHNT, CDR2 YENEEA, per germline. The CDR3 reads CASSWHGFNQPQHF. DNA for the CDR3: TGTGCCAGCAGCTGGCACGGATTCAATCAGCCCCAGCATTTT.